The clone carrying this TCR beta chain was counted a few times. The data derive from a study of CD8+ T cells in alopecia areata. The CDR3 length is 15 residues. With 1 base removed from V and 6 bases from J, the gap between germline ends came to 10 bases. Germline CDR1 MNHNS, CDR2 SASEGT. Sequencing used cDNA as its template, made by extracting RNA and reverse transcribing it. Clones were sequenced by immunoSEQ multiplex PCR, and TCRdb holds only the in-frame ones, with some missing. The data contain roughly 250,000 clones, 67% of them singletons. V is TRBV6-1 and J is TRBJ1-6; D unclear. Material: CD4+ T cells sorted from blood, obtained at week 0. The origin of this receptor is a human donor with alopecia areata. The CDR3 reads CASSEVQPRNSPLHF. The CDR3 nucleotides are TGTGCCAGCAGTGAAGTCCAGCCCCGTAATTCACCCCTCCACTTT.